These 11 T cell receptor beta chains share one sample of origin, sequenced in a study of T cell responses to AZD1222 COVID-19 vaccine (TCRdb year 2021). The sample's time point label is to be understood as: baseline before first vaccination. The receptor library was made with the immunoSEQ multiplex PCR assay. TCRdb's version of the immuneACCESS table is confined to in-frame rearrangements and falls short of the full clone set. An unresolved V gene accounts for under half of the shortfall where checked; the remainder is of unknown origin. Counted in this sample were 160,000 or so clones; approximately 91% of them appeared once. The ten most abundant clones make up under 2% of the sample. Source: peripheral blood, taken on day 0 of AZD1222 vaccination. Receptor source: an adult in good health.

V and J are TRBV3-1 (or the pseudogene TRBV3-2) and TRBJ1-3, with TRBD1 matching 7 bases. V lost 4 bases, J lost 0 bases, and 12 bases stayed unmatched. Germline V gene sequence: CDR1 LGHDT, CDR2 YNNKEL (reference sequence). The CDR3 is 18 amino acids. The CDR3 spells CASSPGQQRIHSGNTIYF. CDR3 nucleotide sequence: TGTGCCAGCAGCCCGGGACAGCAAAGGATCCACTCTGGAAACACCATATATTTT.

The chain combines TRBV19 with TRBJ2-7; the D is unclear. Germline values: CDR1 LNHDA, CDR2 SQIVND (reference sequence). Deletions cut 2 bases from V and 1 base from J, with 15 bases between. The CDR3 is made up of 16 amino acids. The CDR3 sequence is CASSIRVGSRSYEQYF. The CDR3 DNA is TGTGCCAGTAGTATAAGGGTAGGCAGCCGTTCCTACGAGCAGTACTTC.

The J gene is TRBJ2-3, the V gene TRBV15; D tentatively fits TRBD1 or TRBD2 (5 bases each). There are 16 residues in the CDR3. Per germline, CDR1 LNHNV and CDR2 YYDKDF (reference sequence). V lost 0 bases to trimming and J lost 12 bases, with 22 bases between them. The DNA of the CDR3 is TGTGCCACCAGCAGAGAGAATACCGGGACGCCTTTTCTTCAGTATTTT. Protein sequence: CATSRENTGTPFLQYF.

The rearrangement uses TRBV11-2 and TRBJ2-3, with 9 nucleotides matching TRBD1. Germline V gene data show CDR1 as SGHAT and CDR2 as FQNNGV. The V segment lost 5 bases and the J segment 4 bases; nucleotides outside the gene matches: 10. The CDR3 has 16 amino acids. The CDR3: CASSPGTGMGADTQYF. CDR3 nucleotide sequence: TGTGCCAGCAGCCCCGGGACAGGGATGGGGGCAGATACGCAGTATTTT. The variable domain in full, with the rest retrieved from reference TRBV11-2 and TRBJ2-3, is EAGVAQSPRYKIIEKRQSVAFWCNPISGHATLYWYQQILGQGPKLLIQFQNNGVVDDSQLPKDRFSAERLKGVDSTLKIQPAKLEDSAVYLCASSPGTGMGADTQYFGPGTRLTVL.

The sample holds a few counts of this clone. The chain uses TRBV3-1 (or the pseudogene TRBV3-2) and TRBJ1-1; 7 bases map to TRBD1. Germline-derived CDR1 and CDR2 are LGHDT and YNNKEL (reference sequence). Unmatched junction bases numbered 6, after V lost 4 bases and J lost 1 base. CDR3 length: 15 residues. The CDR3 here is CASSPSGTANTEAFF. The CDR3 coding sequence is TGTGCCAGCAGCCCTTCCGGGACAGCGAACACTGAAGCTTTCTTT.

The genes are TRBV7-3 and TRBJ1-3; D remains ambiguous. Germline CDR1 SGHTA, CDR2 FQGTGA. The CDR3 consists of 14 residues. The V end was cut by 5 bases, the J end by 0 bases, with 8 bases between. The CDR3 is CASSPDPSGNTIYF. CDR3 bases: TGTGCCAGCAGCCCCGACCCCTCTGGAAACACCATATATTTT.

The chain recombines TRBV7-9 with TRBJ1-1, with TRBD1 as a possible D gene (6 bases). Per the germline V gene, CDR1 is SEHNR and CDR2 is FQNEAQ (reference sequence). V was pared by 6 bases and J by 8 bases, with 19 bases between. This CDR3 is 14 amino acids long. DNA for the CDR3: TGTGCCAGCAGGCCTACAGGGACCCGTATAGAAGCTTTCTTT. It is translated as CASRPTGTRIEAFF.

Here the CDR3 DNA reads TGCGCCAGCAGCCAAGGGCGGGTCACCGGGGAGCTGTTTTTT. Its protein product is CASSQGRVTGELFF. The rearrangement links TRBV4-3 to TRBJ2-2; perhaps TRBD2 as D (5 bases). Germline lookup yields CDR1 LGHNA and CDR2 YSLEER. The V gene lost 1 base and the J gene lost 4 bases, with 7 bases spanning the gap. The CDR3 runs to 14 residues.

CDR3 protein: CASSSLGQNQPQHF. The CDR3 nucleotides read TGTGCCAGCAGTTCTCTAGGACAGAATCAGCCCCAGCATTTT. The chain has TRBV6-5 and TRBJ1-5, with D tentatively TRBD1 (6 bases). This CDR3 contains 14 residues. V was clipped by 4 bases and J by 4 bases, with 11 bases between them. The germline CDR1 and CDR2 sequences are MNHEY and SVGAGI.

The count of this clone is one. The chain uses TRBV4-2 and TRBJ2-7; 9 nucleotides line up with TRBD2. The germline V gene encodes CDR1 LGHNA and CDR2 YNFKEQ. V lost 0 bases, J lost 5 bases, and 8 bases stayed unmatched. This CDR3 is built from 16 residues. The CDR3 region is CASSQEGIAGVHEQYF. The CDR3 DNA sequence: TGTGCCAGCAGCCAAGAGGGGATAGCGGGAGTCCACGAGCAGTACTTC.

The chain links TRBV7-8 to TRBJ1-3; no reliable D call. V gave up 1 base and J gave up 0 bases, with 13 bases separating them. This CDR3 has 17 residues. Germline assignment: CDR1 SGHVS and CDR2 FQNEAQ. The chain's CDR3 is CASSLVLTADSGNTIYF. CDR3 DNA sequence: TGTGCCAGCAGCTTAGTACTCACGGCAGACTCTGGAAACACCATATATTTT.